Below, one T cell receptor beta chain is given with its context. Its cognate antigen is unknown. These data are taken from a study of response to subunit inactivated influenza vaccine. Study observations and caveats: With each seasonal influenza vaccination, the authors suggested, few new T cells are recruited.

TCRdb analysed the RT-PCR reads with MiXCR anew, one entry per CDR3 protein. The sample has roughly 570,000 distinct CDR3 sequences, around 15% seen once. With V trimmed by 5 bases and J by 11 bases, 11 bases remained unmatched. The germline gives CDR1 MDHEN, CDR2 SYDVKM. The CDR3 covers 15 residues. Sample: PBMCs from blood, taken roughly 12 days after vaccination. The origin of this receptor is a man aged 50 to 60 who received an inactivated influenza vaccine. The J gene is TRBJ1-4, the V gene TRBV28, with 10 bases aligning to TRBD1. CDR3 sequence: CASSRRGTGVVKLFF. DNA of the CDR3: TGTGCCAGCAGTCGGAGGGGGACAGGGGTTGTGAAACTGTTTTTT.